The 8 T cell receptor beta chains below come from one sample, sequenced in a study of T-cell memory formation after mild COVID-19. TCRdb re-analysed the 5' RACE reads in MiXCR, keeping a single row per CDR3 protein. The sample shows more than 350,000 distinct CDR3 sequences, approximately 15% of them seen only once. The specimen was PBMCs or a T cell subset sorted from them (not recorded which). The receptors shown here come from a man younger than 30 who had mild COVID-19 (a few samples of this study predate the infection). Cell type and time point are not known.

The CDR3 region is CASSQVARGLTEDTEAFF. Written as DNA, the CDR3 is TGTGCCAGCAGCCAAGTAGCCAGGGGGCTGACGGAGGACACTGAAGCTTTCTTT. The chain carries TRBV3-1 and TRBJ1-1; 8 nucleotides agree with TRBD1. The CDR3 consists of 18 residues. Germline V gene sequence: CDR1 LGHDT, CDR2 YNNKEL (reference sequence). V lost 1 base to trimming and J lost 3 bases; unmatched junction nucleotides: 13.

This clonotype turned up a few times. The chain uses TRBV12-3 or TRBV12-4 and TRBJ2-2; maybe TRBD2 (6 bases). V lost 3 bases and J lost 5, with 10 bases in between. This CDR3 spans 14 amino acids. The CDR3 coding sequence is TGTGCCAGCAGTTTTGGCGGGGTGACCGGGGAGCTGTTTTTT. Its protein product is CASSFGGVTGELFF.

This chain uses TRBV6-1 with TRBJ1-1; D remains ambiguous. Germline V gene data show CDR1 as MNHNS and CDR2 as SASEGT. Between the trimmed V and J ends, which lost 4 bases and 1 base, there was a span of 13 bases. CDR3 length: 15 residues. The CDR3 region has the DNA TGTGCCAGCAGTGGGTATCGATACACGAACACTGAAGCTTTCTTT. It yields the protein CASSGYRYTNTEAFF.

The V call is TRBV2, the J call TRBJ2-1; D is undetermined. CDR3 size: 14 residues. V was pared by 3 bases and J by 3 bases, with 9 bases between. Germline V gene lookup returns CDR1 SNHLY and CDR2 FYNNEI. The CDR3 DNA reads as TGTGCCAGCAGTGACAGCGCGGTCTACAATGAGCAGTTCTTC. Translated, it gives CASSDSAVYNEQFF.

This clonotype was seen repeatedly, ten times or more. The chain links TRBV5-6 to TRBJ1-1; D may be TRBD1 (5 bases). The germline V and J ends were trimmed by 5 bases and 1 base, with 9 bases remaining between them. Germline lookup yields CDR1 SGHDT and CDR2 YYEEEE. This CDR3 contains 13 residues. CDR3 residues: CASRLQENTEAFF. DNA for the CDR3: TGTGCCAGCAGATTACAGGAGAACACTGAAGCTTTCTTT.

This clonotype turned up a few times. V and J are TRBV12-3 or TRBV12-4 and TRBJ2-7; D uncertain. This CDR3 has 11 amino acids. The V and J ends lost 2 bases and 5 bases respectively, with 4 bases between them. The DNA for the CDR3 is TGTGCCAGCAGTTTAAGGAACGAGCAGTACTTC. Its protein is CASSLRNEQYF.

The rearrangement links TRBV5-1 to TRBJ2-5, with 7 nucleotides matching TRBD2. CDR1 is SGHRS, CDR2 YFSETQ, per germline. This CDR3 region has 15 residues. After removal of 2 bases from V and 5 bases from J, the junction contained 9 bases not matched to a gene. This chain's CDR3 is CASSFGAGYGETQYF. The CDR3 coding sequence is TGCGCCAGCAGCTTCGGAGCGGGGTATGGGGAGACCCAGTACTTC.

This clonotype came up a few times. This chain joins TRBV5-6 and TRBJ1-5; TRBD1 matches 7 bases. The CDR3 is 16 amino acids. Germline CDR1 is SGHDT and CDR2 is YYEEEE. The trim removed 1 base at V and 6 bases at J, leaving 10 bases unmatched. The CDR3 here is CASSLTGDGGRQPQHF. In DNA, the CDR3 is TGTGCCAGCAGCTTGACAGGGGACGGGGGTCGTCAGCCCCAGCATTTT.